This TCR beta chain was sequenced in a study of CD8+ T cells in alopecia areata. Overall study results and limits: Under tofacitinib, fewer expanded CD8+ clones appeared among the top 100 scalp clones. Relative to normal scalp, lesional scalp, especially alopecia totalis/universalis, showed higher clonality. Scalp data also include sequences from resident alphabeta T cells of normal skin. There were many expanded lesional clones persisting in scalp and blood during tofacitinib.

Note on this clone: Its specificity is not known. Other DNA sequences in this sample translate to the same CDR3.

CDR1 and CDR2 from the germline V gene are GTSNPN and SVGIG (reference sequence). Trimming removed 3 bases at V and 2 bases at J, with 10 bases between. This CDR3 spans 13 amino acids. Treatment here: oral pan-JAK inhibitor, 5-10 mg twice daily. cDNA serving as the sequencing template came from extracted, reverse transcribed RNA. Clones were read by immunoSEQ multiplex PCR, and TCRdb kept only the in-frame ones, dropping some. The sample includes 150,000 to 200,000 clones, about three fifths of them seen just once. V usage is TRBV30 and J usage is TRBJ1-2, with D possibly matching TRBD1 (5 bases). The sequence derives from a human donor with alopecia areata. Sequences were derived from CD4+ T cells sorted from blood, sampled at approximately week 60, from a patient treated with tofacitinib. The CDR3 DNA reads as TGTGCCTGGAGCCCAGGGATCAACTATGGCTACACCTTC. Its translation is CAWSPGINYGYTF. Full variable domain (outside the CDR3, taken from reference TRBV30 and TRBJ1-2): SQTIHQWPATLVQPVGSPLSLECTVEGTSNPNLYWYRQAAGRGLQLLFYSVGIGQISSEVPQNLSASRPQDRQFILSSKKLLLSDSGFYLCAWSPGINYGYTFGSGTRLTVV.